This TCR beta chain was observed in a study of vaccination effects on CD4 cells after COVID-19. Per germline, CDR1 SGHRS and CDR2 YFSETQ. The CDR3 runs 15 residues. V dropped 4 bases and J dropped 9; count of bases not matched to a gene: 8. Remarks on this clone: Its antigen is undetermined.

Having been cultured for less than 12 days, the cells underwent CD4+ T cell isolation. Cultures got half-medium changes with IL-2 on days 3 and 7. Sequencing was performed with immunoSEQ multiplex PCR; in TCRdb, only in-frame clones are kept and a portion is missing. The table includes about 70,000 clones, over 60% detected once. General observations from the study: Healthy vaccinees' vaccine-induced clones included only 1 of 255 cross-reacting with common cold coronaviruses.

The chain has TRBV5-1 and TRBJ2-1, with 12 nucleotides matching TRBD1. The source is a human donor who received a COVID-19 vaccine. This specimen consisted of CD4+ T cells from PBMCs cultured without peptide, obtained before COVID-19 vaccination. The CDR3 bases are TGCGCCAGCAGCGCGACGGGACAGGGGGCGGTTGAGCAGTTCTTC. Translation gives CASSATGQGAVEQFF. Together with reference TRBV5-1 and TRBJ2-1, the CDR3 gives the full variable domain: KAGVTQTPRYLIKTRGQQVTLSCSPISGHRSVSWYQQTPGQGLQFLFEYFSETQRNKGNFPGRFSGRQFSNSRSEMNVSTLELGDSALYLCASSATGQGAVEQFFGPGTRLTVL.